A selection of T cell receptor beta chains follows, all from one sample in a study of shared clonotypes between healthy human individuals. Profiling relied on immunoSEQ multiplex PCR, and the TCRdb table lists in-frame clones only, not all of them. The sample records about 820,000 clones, 80% to 95% being singletons. The sample was naive CD8+ T cells sorted from blood. These receptors were obtained from a man aged 25 to 45 in good health. Both conserved end residues are part of each CDR3. D genes are given only for firm matches. Not all rows give a size; the values are once, few, many and, for expanded clones, a class.

d_call,v_call,clone_size,j_call,cdr3_nt,cdr3_aa
-,TRBV9,-,TRBJ2-5,TGTGCCAGCAGCGTAGGGGAGGAGGACGGGACCCAGTACTTC,CASSVGEEDGTQYF
TRBD2,TRBV5-6,-,TRBJ2-1,TGTGCCAGCAGCTCCCCCGACCAGGGACTAGCAGAAGACAATGAGCAGTTCTTC,CASSSPDQGLAEDNEQFF
TRBD2,TRBV27,-,TRBJ2-1,TGTGCCAGCAGTTTCGGACTAGCGGGGTTCGAGCAGTTCTTC,CASSFGLAGFEQFF
-,TRBV30,-,TRBJ2-1,TGTGCCTGGAGTACAGCCCACGGCGAGCAGTTCTTC,CAWSTAHGEQFF
-,TRBV19,-,TRBJ1-5,TGTGCCAGTAGTATAGCTCACCTACAGGGTGACAATCAGCCCCAGCATTTT,CASSIAHLQGDNQPQHF
TRBD1,TRBV6-6,-,TRBJ2-7,TGTGCCAGCAGTTACCCAGGGGGACCGGCCTCCTACGAGCAGTACTTC,CASSYPGGPASYEQYF
-,TRBV27,-,TRBJ2-7,TGTGCCAGCAGCTACAGGTCTACCTACGAGCAGTACTTC,CASSYRSTYEQYF
-,TRBV7-9,-,TRBJ2-7,TGTGCCAGCAGCTTAATGGGGCCCCACGAGCAGTACTTC,CASSLMGPHEQYF
TRBD1,TRBV5-5,-,TRBJ1-2,TGTGCCAGCAGCTCGTCGGCGGGTTCTCGGGACAGGGCTAACTATGGCTACACCTTC,CASSSSAGSRDRANYGYTF
-,TRBV5-6,-,TRBJ2-7,TGTGCCAGCAGCTTGAATTTCTTACGATACGAGCAGTACTTC,CASSLNFLRYEQYF
-,TRBV27,-,TRBJ1-1,TGTGCCAGCAGTTTATTGAGGGGCGGCACTGAAGCTTTCTTT,CASSLLRGGTEAFF
-,TRBV5-4,-,TRBJ1-1,TGTGCCAGCAGCACGATTCAGAACACTGAAGCTTTCTTT,CASSTIQNTEAFF
-,TRBV7-2,-,TRBJ2-7,TGTGCCAGCAGCATGGGACTGGTGGTCTACGAGCAGTACTTC,CASSMGLVVYEQYF
TRBD2,TRBV10-3,-,TRBJ2-1,TGTGCCATCAGTGACGGGGGAGGGCCGGATGAGCAGTTCTTC,CAISDGGGPDEQFF
-,TRBV10-1,few,TRBJ1-5,TGCGCCAGCATCCCCTCGGGGTCGGGTAAACAGCCCCAGCATTTT,CASIPSGSGKQPQHF
-,TRBV4-1,-,TRBJ2-3,TGCGCCAGCAGCCGAGCTGCCCAGCCCGCAGATACGCAGTATTTT,CASSRAAQPADTQYF
-,TRBV6-1,-,TRBJ1-1,TGTGCCAGCACTGTGAACACTGAAGCTTTCTTT,CASTVNTEAFF
-,TRBV10-1,-,TRBJ2-1,TGCGCCAGCAGTGAGACCGGCTCCTACAATGAGCAGTTCTTC,CASSETGSYNEQFF
-,TRBV7-2,-,TRBJ2-7,TGTGCCAGCAGCGAATTTCATCCGGGACCCAGCTACGAGCAGTACTTC,CASSEFHPGPSYEQYF
TRBD1,TRBV5-4,-,TRBJ2-1,TGTGCCAGCAGCTCACCCGGGACAGATTATTACAATGAGCAGTTCTTC,CASSSPGTDYYNEQFF
TRBD2,TRBV7-9,-,TRBJ2-7,TGTGCCAGCAGCCGAATAGCGGGAGTAAAACGCGAGCAGTACTTC,CASSRIAGVKREQYF
-,TRBV25-1,-,TRBJ1-1,TGTGCCAGCAGTGAACAGGGCGACACTGAAGCTTTCTTT,CASSEQGDTEAFF
TRBD2,TRBV9,-,TRBJ2-3,TGTGCCAGCAGCCCCGGACTAGCTATCGATACGCAGTATTTT,CASSPGLAIDTQYF
TRBD1,TRBV28,-,TRBJ2-7,TGTGCCAGCATGTGGGACAGCCTTTCGACTACCAGCTCCTACGAGCAGTACTTC,CASMWDSLSTTSSYEQYF
-,TRBV19,-,TRBJ1-5,TGTGCCAGTAGTATTTCTTCCGGGACGGATAGCAATCAGCCCCAGCATTTT,CASSISSGTDSNQPQHF
-,TRBV27,-,TRBJ2-7,TGTGCCAGCAGCCCCGGGACTCCAAGGGAGCAGTACTTC,CASSPGTPREQYF
-,TRBV29-1,-,TRBJ2-2,TGCAGCGTTGAGGGGGCAGAGGGCGGGGAGCTGTTTTTT,CSVEGAEGGELFF
-,TRBV6-5,few,TRBJ1-4,TGTGCCAGCAGCCAGGGAGCTAATGAAAAACTGTTTTTT,CASSQGANEKLFF
-,TRBV15,-,TRBJ2-7,TGTGCCACCAGCAGAGAGTTGGGGTCCTACGAGCAGTACTTC,CATSRELGSYEQYF
-,TRBV28,-,TRBJ2-7,TGTGCCAGCAGTTTCCCCCCAGCCACCTACGAGCAGTACTTC,CASSFPPATYEQYF
TRBD2,TRBV18,-,TRBJ2-5,TGTGCCAGCTCACCGGGGCTAGCGGGTTACCAAGAGACCCAGTACTTC,CASSPGLAGYQETQYF